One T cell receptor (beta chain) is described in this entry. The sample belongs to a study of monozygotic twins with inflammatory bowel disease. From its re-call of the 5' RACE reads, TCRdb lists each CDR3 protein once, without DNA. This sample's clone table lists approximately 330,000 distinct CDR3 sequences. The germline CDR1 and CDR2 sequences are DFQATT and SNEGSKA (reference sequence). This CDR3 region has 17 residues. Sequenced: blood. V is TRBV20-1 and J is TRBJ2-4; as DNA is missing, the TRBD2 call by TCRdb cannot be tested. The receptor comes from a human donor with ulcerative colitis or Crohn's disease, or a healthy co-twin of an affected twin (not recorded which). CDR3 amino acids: CSARLAGGSLAKNIQYF.